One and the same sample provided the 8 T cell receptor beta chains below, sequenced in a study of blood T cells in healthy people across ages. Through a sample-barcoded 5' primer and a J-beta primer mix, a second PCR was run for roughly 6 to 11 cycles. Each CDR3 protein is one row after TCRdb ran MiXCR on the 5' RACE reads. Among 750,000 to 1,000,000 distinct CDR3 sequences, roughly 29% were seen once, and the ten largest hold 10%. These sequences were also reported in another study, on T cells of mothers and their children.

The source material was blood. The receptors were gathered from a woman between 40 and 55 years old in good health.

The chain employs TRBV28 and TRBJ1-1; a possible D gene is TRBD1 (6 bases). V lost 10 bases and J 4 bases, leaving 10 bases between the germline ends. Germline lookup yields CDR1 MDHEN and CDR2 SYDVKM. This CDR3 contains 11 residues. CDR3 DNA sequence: TGTGCCACTACAGGGTCCACTGAAGCTTTCTTT. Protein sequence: CATTGSTEAFF.

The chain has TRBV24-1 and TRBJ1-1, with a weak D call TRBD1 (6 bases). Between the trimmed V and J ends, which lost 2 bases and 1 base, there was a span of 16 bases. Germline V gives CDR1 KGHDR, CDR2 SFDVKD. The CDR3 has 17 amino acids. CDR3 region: CATSDSGGGRANTEAFF. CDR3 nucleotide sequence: TGTGCCACCAGTGATTCCGGGGGCGGCAGGGCGAACACTGAAGCTTTCTTT.

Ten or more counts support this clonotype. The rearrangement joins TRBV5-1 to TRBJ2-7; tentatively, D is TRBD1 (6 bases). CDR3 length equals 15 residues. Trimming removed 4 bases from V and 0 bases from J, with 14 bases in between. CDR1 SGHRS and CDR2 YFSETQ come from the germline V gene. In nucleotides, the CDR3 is TGCGCCAGCAGCCCTTGGACAGAGAGCTCCTACGAGCAGTACTTC. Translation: CASSPWTESSYEQYF.

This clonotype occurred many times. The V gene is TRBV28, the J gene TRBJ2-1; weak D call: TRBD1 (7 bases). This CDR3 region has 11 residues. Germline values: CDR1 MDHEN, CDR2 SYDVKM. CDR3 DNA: TGTGCAGTCGGAGGGGGCGGTGAGCAGTTCTTC. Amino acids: CAVGGGGEQFF.

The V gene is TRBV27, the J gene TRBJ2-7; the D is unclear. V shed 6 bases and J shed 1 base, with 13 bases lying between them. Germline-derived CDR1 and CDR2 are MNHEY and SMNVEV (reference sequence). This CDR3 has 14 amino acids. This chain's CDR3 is CASRLVSGSYEQYF. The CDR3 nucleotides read TGTGCCAGCAGGTTAGTATCAGGTTCCTACGAGCAGTACTTC.

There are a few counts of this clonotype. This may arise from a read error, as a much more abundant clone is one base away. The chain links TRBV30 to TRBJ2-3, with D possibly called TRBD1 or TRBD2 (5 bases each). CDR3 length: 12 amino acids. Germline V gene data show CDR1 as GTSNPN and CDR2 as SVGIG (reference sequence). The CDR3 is CVWDGSTDTQYF. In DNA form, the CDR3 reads TGTGTCTGGGACGGAAGCACAGATACGCAGTATTTT.

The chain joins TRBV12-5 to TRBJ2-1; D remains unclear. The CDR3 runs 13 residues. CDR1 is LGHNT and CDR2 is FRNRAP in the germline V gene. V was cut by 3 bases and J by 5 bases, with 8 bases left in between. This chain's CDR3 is CASGFSDNNEQFF. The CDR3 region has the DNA TGTGCTAGTGGTTTTTCGGATAACAATGAGCAGTTCTTC.

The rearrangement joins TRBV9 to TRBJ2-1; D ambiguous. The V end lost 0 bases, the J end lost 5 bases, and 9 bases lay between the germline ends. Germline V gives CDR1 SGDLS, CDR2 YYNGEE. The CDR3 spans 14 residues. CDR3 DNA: TGTGCCAGCAGCGTAGATTCAGCTAACAATGAGCAGTTCTTC. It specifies CASSVDSANNEQFF. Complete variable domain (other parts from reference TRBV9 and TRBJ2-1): DSGVTQTPKHLITATGQRVTLRCSPRSGDLSVYWYQQSLDQGLQFLIQYYNGEERAKGNILERFSAQQFPDLHSELNLSSLELGDSALYFCASSVDSANNEQFFGPGTRLTVL.